This T cell receptor beta chain was captured by sequencing in a study of cytotoxic CD8 clonotypes in ibrutinib-treated CLL. Germline V gene lookup returns CDR1 SGHDT and CDR2 YYEEEE. This CDR3 contains 13 residues. Trimming left V 5 bases short and J 6 bases short, with 14 bases between. The data were produced by immunoSEQ multiplex PCR, yet TCRdb's version contains in-frame clones alone and is incomplete. This table holds about 60,000 clones, over 55% found once. The sequencing here drew on PBMCs, taken after 24 months of ibrutinib treatment. The TCR sequence derives from a human donor with chronic lymphocytic leukemia. The chain employs TRBV5-6 and TRBJ1-2, with D possibly being TRBD1 (5 bases). This CDR3 is CASSLSRADGYTF. In DNA, the CDR3 is TGTGCCAGCAGTTTATCCAGGGCGGATGGCTACACCTTC.